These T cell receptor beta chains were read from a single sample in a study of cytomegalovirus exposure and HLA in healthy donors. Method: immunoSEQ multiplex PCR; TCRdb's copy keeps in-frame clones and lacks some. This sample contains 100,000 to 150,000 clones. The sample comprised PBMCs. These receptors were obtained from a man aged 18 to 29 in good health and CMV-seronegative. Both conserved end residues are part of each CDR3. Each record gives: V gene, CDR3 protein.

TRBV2 CASSEVSTDTQYF
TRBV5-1 CASSLLTSGEDEQLF
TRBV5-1 CASRWWGGRDTEAFF
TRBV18 CASSKGDGLYEQYF
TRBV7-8 CASSLGGPGYTF
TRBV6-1 CASSGLAGGPDTQYF
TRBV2 CARRQATNEKLFF
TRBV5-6 CASTWDRGNYGYTF
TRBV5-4 CASSSSWGTAPRETQYF
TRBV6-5 CASSYVPSGRTDTQYF
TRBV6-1 CASSKQKVYEQYF
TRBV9 CASSPRGAFF
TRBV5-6 CASSWGQGVNQPQHF
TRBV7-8 CASSLNRGTGQPQHF
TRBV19 CASSITGGLVDGYTF
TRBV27 CASATGSSYNEQFF
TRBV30 CAWSVAMDSANTGELFF
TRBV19 CASSRTGRAGEQYF
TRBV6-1 CASSTSGQSYGYTF
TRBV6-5 CASRSQGRYGYTF
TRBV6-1 CASSELTYNQPQHF
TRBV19 CASTETGGSNNSPLHF
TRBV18 CASSPPTGGGLREQYF
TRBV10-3 CAISDLAGGRTDTQYF
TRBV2 CASSDSGTGLYGEAFF
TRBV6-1 CASSSQGPSSYEQYF
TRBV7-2 CASSLADRAQDTQYF
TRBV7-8 CASSLDGSSYEQYF
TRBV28 CASSLGLFTDTQYF
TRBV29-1 CSVATGLGLNYGYTF
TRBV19 CASSILAGQGAHEQYF
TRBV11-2 CASSLEGHVRANYGYTF
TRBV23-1 CASPVSYCPYNYGYTF